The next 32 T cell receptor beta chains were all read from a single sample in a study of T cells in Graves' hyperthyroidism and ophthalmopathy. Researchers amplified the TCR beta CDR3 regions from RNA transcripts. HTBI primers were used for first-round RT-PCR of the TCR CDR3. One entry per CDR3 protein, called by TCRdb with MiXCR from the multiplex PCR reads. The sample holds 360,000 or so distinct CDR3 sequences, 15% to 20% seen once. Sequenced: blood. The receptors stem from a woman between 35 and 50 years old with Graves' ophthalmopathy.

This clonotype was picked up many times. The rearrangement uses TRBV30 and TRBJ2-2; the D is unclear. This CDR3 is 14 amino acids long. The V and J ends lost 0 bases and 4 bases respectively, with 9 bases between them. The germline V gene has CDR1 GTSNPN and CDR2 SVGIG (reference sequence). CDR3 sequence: CAWSVGMTTGELFF. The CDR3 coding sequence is TGTGCCTGGAGTGTAGGGATGACCACCGGGGAGCTGTTTTTT.

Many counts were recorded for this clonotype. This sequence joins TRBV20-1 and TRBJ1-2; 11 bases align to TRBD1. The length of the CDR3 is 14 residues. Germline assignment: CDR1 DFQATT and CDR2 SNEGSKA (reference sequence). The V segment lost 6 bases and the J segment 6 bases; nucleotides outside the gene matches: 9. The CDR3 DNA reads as TGCAGTGCAACACCCGCGGACAGGGGGCATGGCTACACCTTC. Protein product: CSATPADRGHGYTF.

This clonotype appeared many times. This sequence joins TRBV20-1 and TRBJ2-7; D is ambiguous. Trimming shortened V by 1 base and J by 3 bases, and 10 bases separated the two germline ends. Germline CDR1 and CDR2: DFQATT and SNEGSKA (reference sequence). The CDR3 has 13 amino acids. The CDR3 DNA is TGCAGTGCTAGAGGCAGGCTATTCTACGAGCAGTACTTC. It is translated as CSARGRLFYEQYF.

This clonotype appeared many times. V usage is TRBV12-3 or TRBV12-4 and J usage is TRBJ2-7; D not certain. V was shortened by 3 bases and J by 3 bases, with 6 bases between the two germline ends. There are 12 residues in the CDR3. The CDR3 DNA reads TGTGCCAGCAGTTTTAAAATCTACGAGCAGTACTTC. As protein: CASSFKIYEQYF.

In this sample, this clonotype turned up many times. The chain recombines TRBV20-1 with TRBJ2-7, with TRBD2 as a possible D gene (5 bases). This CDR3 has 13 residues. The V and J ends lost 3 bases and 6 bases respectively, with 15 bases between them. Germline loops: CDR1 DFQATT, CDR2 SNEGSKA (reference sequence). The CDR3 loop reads CSARAGLISEQYF. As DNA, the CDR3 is TGCAGTGCTAGGGCCGGACTCATAAGCGAGCAGTACTTC.

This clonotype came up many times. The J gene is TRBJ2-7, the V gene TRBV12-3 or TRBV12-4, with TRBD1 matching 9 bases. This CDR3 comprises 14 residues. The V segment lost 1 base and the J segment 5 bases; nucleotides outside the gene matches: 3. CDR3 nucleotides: TGTGCCAGCAGTTTAGGACAGGGGGTCCACGAGCAGTACTTC. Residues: CASSLGQGVHEQYF.

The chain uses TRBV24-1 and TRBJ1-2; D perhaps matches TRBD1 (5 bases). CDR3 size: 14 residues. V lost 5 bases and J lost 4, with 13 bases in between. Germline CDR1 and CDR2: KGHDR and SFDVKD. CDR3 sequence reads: CATSAGTIGYGYTF. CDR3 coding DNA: TGTGCCACCAGTGCGGGGACTATAGGCTATGGCTACACCTTC.

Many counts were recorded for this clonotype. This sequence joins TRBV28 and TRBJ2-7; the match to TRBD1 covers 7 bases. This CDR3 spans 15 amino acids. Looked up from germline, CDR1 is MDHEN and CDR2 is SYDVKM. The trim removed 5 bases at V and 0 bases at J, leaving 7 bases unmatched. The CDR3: CASSQGGRHSYEQYF. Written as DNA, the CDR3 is TGTGCCAGCAGTCAAGGGGGCCGACACTCCTACGAGCAGTACTTC.

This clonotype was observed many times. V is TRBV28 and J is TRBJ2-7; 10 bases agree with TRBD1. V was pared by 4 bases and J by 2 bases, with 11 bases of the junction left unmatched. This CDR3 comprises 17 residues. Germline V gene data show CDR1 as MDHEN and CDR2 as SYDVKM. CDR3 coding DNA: TGTGCCAGCAGTTCCGATGGACAGGGGGGCCAGACCTACGAGCAGTACTTC. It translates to CASSSDGQGGQTYEQYF.

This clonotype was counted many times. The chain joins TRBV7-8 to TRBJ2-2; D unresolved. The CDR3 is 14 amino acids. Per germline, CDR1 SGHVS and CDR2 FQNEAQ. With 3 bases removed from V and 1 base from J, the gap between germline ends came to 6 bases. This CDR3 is CASSFDVNTGELFF. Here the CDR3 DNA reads TGTGCCAGCAGCTTTGACGTGAACACCGGGGAGCTGTTTTTT.

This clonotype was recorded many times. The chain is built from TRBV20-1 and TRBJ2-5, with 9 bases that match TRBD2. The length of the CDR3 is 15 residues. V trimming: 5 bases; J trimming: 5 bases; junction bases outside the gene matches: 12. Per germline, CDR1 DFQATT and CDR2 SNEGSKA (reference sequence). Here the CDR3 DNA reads TGCAGTGCTCCTTCCGGGACTAGCATCGTGGAGACCCAGTACTTC. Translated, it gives CSAPSGTSIVETQYF.

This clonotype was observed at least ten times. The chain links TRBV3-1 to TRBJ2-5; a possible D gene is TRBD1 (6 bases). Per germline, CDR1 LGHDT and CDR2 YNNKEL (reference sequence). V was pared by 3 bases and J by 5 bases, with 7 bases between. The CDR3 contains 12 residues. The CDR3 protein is CASSHQGETQYF. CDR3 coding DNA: TGTGCCAGCAGCCATCAGGGGGAGACCCAGTACTTC.

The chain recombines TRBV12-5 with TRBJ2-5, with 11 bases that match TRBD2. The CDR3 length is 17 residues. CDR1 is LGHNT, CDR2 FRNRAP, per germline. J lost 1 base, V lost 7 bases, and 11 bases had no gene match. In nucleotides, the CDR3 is TGTGCTAGTGCCCTAAGGTTAGCGGGAGGGACCCAAGAGACCCAGTACTTC. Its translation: CASALRLAGGTQETQYF.

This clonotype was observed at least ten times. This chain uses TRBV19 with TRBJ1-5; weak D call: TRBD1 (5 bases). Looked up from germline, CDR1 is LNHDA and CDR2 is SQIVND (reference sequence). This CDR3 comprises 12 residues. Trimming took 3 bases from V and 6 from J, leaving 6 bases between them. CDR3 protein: CASSIGTQPQHF. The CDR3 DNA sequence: TGTGCCAGTAGTATTGGGACTCAGCCCCAGCATTTT.

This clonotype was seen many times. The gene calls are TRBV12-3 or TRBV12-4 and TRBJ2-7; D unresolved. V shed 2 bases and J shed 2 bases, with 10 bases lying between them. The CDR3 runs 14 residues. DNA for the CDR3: TGTGCCAGCAGTTTATCCAGACTTCCCTACGAGCAGTACTTC. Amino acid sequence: CASSLSRLPYEQYF.

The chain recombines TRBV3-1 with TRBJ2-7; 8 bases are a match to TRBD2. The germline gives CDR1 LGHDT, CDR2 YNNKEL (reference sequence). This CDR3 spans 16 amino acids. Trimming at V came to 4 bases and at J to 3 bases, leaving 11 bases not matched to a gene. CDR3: CASSPRGGAGDYEQYF. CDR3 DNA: TGTGCCAGCAGCCCCCGGGGGGGAGCGGGAGACTACGAGCAGTACTTC.

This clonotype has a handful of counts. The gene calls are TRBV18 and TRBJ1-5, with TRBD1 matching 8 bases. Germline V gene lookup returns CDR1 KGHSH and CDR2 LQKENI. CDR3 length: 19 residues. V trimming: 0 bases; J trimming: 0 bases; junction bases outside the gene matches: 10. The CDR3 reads CASSPPRQGLSYSNQPQHF. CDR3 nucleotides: TGTGCCAGCTCACCACCAAGACAGGGGCTGTCCTATAGCAATCAGCCCCAGCATTTT.

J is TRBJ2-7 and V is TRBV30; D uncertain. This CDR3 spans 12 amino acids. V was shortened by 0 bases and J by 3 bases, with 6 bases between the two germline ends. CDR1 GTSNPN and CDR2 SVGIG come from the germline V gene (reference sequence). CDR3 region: CAWSVAFYEQYF. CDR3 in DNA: TGTGCCTGGAGTGTAGCCTTCTACGAGCAGTACTTC.

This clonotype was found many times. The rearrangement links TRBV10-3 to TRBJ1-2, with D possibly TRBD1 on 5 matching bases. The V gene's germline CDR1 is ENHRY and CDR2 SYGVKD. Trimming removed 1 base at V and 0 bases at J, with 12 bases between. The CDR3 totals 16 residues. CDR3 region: CAISELTGGANYGYTF. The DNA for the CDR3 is TGTGCCATCAGTGAGTTAACGGGAGGGGCTAACTATGGCTACACCTTC.

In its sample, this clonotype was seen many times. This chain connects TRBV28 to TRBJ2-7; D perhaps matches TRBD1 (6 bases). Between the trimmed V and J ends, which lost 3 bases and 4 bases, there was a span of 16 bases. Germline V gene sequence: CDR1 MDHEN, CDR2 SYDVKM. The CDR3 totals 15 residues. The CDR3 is CASSLALEGVYEQYF. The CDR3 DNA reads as TGTGCCAGCAGTTTGGCCCTCGAGGGGGTATACGAGCAGTACTTC.

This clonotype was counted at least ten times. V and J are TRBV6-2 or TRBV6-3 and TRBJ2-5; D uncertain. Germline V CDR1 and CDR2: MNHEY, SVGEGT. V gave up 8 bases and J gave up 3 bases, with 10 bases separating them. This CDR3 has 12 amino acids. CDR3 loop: CASEYPEETQYF. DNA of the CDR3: TGTGCCAGCGAGTACCCCGAAGAGACCCAGTACTTC.

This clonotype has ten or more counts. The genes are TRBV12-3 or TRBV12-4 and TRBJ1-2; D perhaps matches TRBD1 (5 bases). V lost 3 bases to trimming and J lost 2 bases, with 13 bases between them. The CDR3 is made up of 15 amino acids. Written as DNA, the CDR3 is TGTGCCAGCAGTTTCTCAGGGCCTATCAACTATGGCTACACCTTC. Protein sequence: CASSFSGPINYGYTF.

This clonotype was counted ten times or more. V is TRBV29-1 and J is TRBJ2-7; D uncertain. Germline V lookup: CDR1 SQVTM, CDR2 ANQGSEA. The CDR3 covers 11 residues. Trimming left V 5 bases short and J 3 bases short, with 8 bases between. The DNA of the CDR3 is TGCAGCGTTTTGACGGTCTACGAGCAGTACTTC. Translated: CSVLTVYEQYF.

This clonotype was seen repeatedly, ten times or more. CDR3 residues: CASSLGGSTGPSYEQYF. As DNA, the CDR3 is TGTGCCAGCAGCTTAGGGGGCTCGACAGGGCCGTCCTACGAGCAGTACTTC. The chain recombines TRBV11-1 with TRBJ2-7, with TRBD1 matching over 7 bases. Trimming cost V 1 base and J 1 base; bases outside gene matches: 10. CDR1 SGHAT and CDR2 FQDESV come from the germline V gene (reference sequence). The CDR3 extends over 17 amino acids.

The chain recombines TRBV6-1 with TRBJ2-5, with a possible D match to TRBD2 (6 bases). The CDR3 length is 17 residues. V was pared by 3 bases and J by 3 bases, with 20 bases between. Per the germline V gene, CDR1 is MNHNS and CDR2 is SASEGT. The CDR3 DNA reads TGTGCCAGCAGTGAGGGGAGGTGGACGGCGGATAAAGAGACCCAGTACTTC. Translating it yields CASSEGRWTADKETQYF.

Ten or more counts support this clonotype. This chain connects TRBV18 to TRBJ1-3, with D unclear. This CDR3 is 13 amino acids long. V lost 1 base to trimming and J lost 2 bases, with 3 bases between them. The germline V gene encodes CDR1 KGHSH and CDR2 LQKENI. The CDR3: CASSPQAGNTIYF. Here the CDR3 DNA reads TGTGCCAGCTCACCACAGGCTGGAAACACCATATATTTT.

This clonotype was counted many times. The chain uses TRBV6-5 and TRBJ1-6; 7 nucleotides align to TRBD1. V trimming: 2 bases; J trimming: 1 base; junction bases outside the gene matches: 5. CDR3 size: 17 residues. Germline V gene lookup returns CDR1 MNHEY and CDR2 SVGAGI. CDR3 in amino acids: CASSYPETGSYNSPLHF. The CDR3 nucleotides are TGTGCCAGCAGTTACCCCGAGACAGGGTCCTATAATTCACCCCTCCACTTT.

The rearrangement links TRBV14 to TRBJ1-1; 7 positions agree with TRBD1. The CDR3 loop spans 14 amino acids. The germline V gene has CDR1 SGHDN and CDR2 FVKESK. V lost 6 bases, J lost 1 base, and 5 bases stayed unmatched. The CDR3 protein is CASRRQGRNTEAFF. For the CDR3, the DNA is TGTGCCAGCAGACGACAGGGACGGAACACTGAAGCTTTCTTT.

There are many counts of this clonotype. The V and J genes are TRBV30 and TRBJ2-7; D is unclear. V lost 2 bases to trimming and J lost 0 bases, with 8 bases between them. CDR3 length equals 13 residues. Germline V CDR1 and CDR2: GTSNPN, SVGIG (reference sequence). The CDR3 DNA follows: TGTGCCTGGAGTCCTCAACCCTCCTACGAGCAGTACTTC. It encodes CAWSPQPSYEQYF.

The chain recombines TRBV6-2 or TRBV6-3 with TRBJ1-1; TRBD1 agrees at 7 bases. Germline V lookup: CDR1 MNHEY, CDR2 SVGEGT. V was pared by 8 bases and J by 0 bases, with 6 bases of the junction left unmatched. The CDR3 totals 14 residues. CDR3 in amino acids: CASSGTAMNTEAFF. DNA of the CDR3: TGTGCCAGCTCCGGGACAGCTATGAACACTGAAGCTTTCTTT.

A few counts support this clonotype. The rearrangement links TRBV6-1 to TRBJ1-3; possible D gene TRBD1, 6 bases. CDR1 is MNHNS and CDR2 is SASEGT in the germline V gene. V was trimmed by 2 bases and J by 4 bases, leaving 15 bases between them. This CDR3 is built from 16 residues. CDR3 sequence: CASSERAGAKGNTIYF. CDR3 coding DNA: TGTGCCAGCAGTGAACGGGCGGGGGCCAAAGGAAACACCATATATTTT.

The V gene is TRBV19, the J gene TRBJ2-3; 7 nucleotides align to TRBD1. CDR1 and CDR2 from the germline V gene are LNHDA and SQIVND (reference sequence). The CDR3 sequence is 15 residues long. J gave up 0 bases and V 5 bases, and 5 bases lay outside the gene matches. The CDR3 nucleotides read TGTGCCAGTAGTCCTCAGACAGGGAGCACAGATACGCAGTATTTT. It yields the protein CASSPQTGSTDTQYF.